Sequencing of this T cell receptor beta chain was carried out in a study of shared clonotypes between healthy human individuals. Study-wide findings and caveats: Since donors were few, the genetic and exposure-history diversity represented was limited.

This clone was seen only once. The antigen is undetermined. Assay execution proceeded at the deep level. Several immunoSEQ plates held equal portions of the genomic DNA taken from each subset. TCRdb keeps only in-frame clones here, not all; method: immunoSEQ multiplex PCR. The table lists approximately 1.5 million clones, just under 99% of them singletons. CDR3 length: 14 amino acids. J lost 7 bases, V lost 0 bases, and 0 bases had no gene match. The germline V gene has CDR1 KGHSH and CDR2 LQKENI. Donors were healthy HIV-negative adults without recently reported acute infections or vaccinations. Sample: naive CD4+ T cells sorted from blood. Noted subset: CD45RA+ positively selected. The rearrangement uses TRBV18 and TRBJ2-1, with TRBD2 identical over 10 bases. The sequence was obtained from a man aged 25 to 40 in good health. CDR3 sequence: CASSPPGLANEQFF. As DNA, the CDR3 is TGTGCCAGCTCACCACCGGGACTAGCGAATGAGCAGTTCTTC.